Given below is one T cell receptor (beta chain) in context. CDR3 length: 13 amino acids. Germline assignment: CDR1 SGHTS and CDR2 YDEGEE. The J segment lost 9 bases and the V segment lost 4 bases, leaving 10 bases of the junction unmatched. This sample is drawn from a study of blood T cell repertoires in COVID-19. Across the whole study: Researchers got acute and convalescent COVID-19 samples from the United States, Italy and Spain. The analysed material was cDNA or gDNA that came from T cells, B-cell-depleted T cells, or PBMCs.

Original processing methods: Reference gene primer amplification gave nucleated cell count estimates. Sequenced by immunoSEQ multiplex PCR; TCRdb stores in-frame clones only, minus some. Clonal size and the V and J genes are those of that table, whereas D and trimming came from the DNA. The sample records 250,000 to 300,000 clones, 85% being singletons. This chain links TRBV5-8 with TRBJ2-7; 7 nucleotides line up with TRBD2. The sequenced sample consisted of peripheral blood. The receptor comes from a man aged 45-65 years with active or convalescent COVID-19. The CDR3 reads CASSPAGVAGQYF. The CDR3 nucleotides are TGTGCCAGCAGCCCCGCTGGGGTAGCGGGGCAGTACTTC.